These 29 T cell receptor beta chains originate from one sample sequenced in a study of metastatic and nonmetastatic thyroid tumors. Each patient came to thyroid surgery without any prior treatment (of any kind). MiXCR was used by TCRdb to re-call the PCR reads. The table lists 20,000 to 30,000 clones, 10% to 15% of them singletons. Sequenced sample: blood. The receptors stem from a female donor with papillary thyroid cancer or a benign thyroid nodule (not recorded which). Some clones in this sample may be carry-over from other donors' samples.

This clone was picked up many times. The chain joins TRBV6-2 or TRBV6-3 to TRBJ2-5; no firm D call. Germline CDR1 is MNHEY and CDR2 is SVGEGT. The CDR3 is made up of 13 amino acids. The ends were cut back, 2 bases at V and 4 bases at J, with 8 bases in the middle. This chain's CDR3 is CASSYRLLETQYF. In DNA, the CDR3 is TGTGCCAGCAGTTACCGTCTGTTAGAGACCCAGTACTTC.

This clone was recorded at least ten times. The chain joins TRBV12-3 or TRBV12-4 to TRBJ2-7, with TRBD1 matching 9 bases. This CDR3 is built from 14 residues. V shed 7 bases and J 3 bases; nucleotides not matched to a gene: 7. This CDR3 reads CASNTGTGNYEQYF. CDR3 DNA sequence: TGTGCCAGCAACACCGGGACAGGGAACTACGAGCAGTACTTC.

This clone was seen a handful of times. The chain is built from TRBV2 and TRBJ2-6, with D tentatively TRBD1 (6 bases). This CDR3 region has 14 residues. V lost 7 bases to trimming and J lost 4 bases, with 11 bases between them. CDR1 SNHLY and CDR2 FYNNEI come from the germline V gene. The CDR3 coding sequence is TGTGCCAGCACGACGACAGGCGGGGCCAACGTCCTGACTTTC. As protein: CASTTTGGANVLTF.

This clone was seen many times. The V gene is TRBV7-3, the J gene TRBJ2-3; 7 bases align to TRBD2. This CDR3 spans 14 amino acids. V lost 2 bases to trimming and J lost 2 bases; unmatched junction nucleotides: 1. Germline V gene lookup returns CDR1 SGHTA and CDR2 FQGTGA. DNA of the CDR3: TGTGCCAGCAGCTTAGGACTAGTCACAGATACGCAGTATTTT. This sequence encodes CASSLGLVTDTQYF.

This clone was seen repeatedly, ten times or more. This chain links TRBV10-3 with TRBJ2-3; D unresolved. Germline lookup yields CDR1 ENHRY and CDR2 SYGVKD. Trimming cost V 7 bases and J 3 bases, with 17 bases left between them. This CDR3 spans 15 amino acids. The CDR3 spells CAINELPSMTDTQYF. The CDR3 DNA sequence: TGTGCCATCAACGAACTTCCCTCAATGACAGATACGCAGTATTTT.

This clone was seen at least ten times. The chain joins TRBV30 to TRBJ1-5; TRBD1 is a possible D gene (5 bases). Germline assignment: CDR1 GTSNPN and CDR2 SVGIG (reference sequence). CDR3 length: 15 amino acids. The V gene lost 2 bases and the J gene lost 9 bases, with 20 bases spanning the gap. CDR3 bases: TGTGCCTGGAGTCCCGGGACCTGGGGAAATTTGCCCCAGCATTTT. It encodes CAWSPGTWGNLPQHF.

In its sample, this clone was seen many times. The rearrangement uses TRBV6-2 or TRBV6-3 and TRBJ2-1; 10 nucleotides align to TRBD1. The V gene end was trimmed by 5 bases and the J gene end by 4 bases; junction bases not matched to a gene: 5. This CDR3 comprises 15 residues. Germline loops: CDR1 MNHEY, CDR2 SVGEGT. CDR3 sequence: CASSQTGGLYNEQFF. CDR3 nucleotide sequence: TGTGCCAGCAGTCAGACAGGGGGCTTATACAATGAGCAGTTCTTC.

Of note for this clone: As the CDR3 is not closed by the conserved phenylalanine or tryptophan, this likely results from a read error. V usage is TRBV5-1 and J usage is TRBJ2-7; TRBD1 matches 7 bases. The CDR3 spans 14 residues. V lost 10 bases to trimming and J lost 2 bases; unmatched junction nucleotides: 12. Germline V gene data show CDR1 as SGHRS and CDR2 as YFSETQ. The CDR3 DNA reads TGCGCCCGCATATCTGGACAGGTAGCCTACGAGCAGTACTTA. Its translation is CARISGQVAYEQYL.

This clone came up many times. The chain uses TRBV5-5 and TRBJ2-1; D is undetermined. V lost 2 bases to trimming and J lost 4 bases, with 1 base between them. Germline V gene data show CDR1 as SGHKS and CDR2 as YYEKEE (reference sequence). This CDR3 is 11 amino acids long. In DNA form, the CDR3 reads TGTGCCAGCAGCTTATACAATGAGCAGTTCTTC. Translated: CASSLYNEQFF.

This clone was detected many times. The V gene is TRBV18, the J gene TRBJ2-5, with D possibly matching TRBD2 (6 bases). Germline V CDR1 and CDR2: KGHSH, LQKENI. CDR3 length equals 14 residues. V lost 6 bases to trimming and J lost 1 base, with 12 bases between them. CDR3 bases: TGTGCCAGCTCCCCTGGACTACTCCAAGAGACCCAGTACTTC. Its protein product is CASSPGLLQETQYF.

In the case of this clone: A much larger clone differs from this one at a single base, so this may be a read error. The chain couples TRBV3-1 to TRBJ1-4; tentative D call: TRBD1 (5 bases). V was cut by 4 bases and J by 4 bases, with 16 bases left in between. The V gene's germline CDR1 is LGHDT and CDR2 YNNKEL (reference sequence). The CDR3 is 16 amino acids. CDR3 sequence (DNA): TGTGCCAGCAGCCCCCCTGGGGCAGTGATTAATGAAAAACTGTTTTTT. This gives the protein CASSPPGAVINEKLFF.

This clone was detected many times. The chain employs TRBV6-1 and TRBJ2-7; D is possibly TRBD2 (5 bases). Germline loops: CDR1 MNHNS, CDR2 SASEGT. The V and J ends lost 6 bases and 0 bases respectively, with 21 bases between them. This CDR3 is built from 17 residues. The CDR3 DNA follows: TGTGCCAGCAGGACGCTTAGTGGGCTAGCTGACTCCTACGAGCAGTACTTC. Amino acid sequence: CASRTLSGLADSYEQYF.

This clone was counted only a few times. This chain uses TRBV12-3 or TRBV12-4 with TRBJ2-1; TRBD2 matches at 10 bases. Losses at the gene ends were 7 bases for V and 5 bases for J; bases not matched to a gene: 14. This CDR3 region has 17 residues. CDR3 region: CASTRWRTSGLDNEQFF. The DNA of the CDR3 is TGTGCCAGCACGAGATGGAGGACTAGCGGCCTGGACAATGAGCAGTTCTTC.

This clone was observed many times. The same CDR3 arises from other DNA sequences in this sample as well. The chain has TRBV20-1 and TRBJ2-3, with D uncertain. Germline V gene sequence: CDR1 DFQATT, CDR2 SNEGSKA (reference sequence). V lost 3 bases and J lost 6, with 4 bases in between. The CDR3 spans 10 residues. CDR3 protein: CSARADTQYF. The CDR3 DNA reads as TGCAGTGCTAGGGCGGATACGCAGTATTTT.

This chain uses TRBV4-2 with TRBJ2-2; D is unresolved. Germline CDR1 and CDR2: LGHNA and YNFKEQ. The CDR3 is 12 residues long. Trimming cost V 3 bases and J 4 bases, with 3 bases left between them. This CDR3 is CASSQPTGELFF. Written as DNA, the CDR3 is TGTGCCAGCAGCCAGCCCACCGGGGAGCTGTTTTTT.

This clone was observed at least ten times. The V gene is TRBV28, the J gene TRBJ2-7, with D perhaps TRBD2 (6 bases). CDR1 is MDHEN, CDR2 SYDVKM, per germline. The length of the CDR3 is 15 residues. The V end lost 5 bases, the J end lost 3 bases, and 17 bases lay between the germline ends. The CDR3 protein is CASSPGTLRNYEQYF. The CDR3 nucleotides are TGTGCCAGCAGTCCCGGGACTCTAAGAAACTACGAGCAGTACTTC.

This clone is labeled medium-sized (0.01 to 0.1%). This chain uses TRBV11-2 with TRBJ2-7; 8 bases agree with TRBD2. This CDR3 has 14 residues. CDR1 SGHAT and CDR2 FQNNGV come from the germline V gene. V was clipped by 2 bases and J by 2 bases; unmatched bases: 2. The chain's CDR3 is CASSLTSGTYEQYF. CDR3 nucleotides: TGTGCCAGCAGCTTAACTAGCGGCACCTACGAGCAGTACTTC.

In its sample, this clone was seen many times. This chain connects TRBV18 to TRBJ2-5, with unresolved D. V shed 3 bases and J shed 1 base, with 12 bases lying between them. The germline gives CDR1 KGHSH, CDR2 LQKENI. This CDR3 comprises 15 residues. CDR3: CASSPLQFPQETQYF. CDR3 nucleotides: TGTGCCAGCTCACCGTTACAGTTCCCCCAAGAGACCCAGTACTTC.

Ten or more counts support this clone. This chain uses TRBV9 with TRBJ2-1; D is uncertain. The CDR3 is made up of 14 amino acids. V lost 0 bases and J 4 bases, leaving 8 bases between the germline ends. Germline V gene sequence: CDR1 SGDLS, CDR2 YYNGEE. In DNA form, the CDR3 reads TGTGCCAGCAGCGTAGGGCCCCTTTACAATGAGCAGTTCTTC. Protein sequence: CASSVGPLYNEQFF.

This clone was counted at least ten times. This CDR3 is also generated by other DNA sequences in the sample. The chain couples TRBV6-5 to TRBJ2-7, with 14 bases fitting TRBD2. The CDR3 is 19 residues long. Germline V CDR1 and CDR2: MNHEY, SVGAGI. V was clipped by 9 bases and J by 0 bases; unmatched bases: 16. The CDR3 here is CASSGTSGRAYKGSYEQYF. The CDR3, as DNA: TGTGCCAGTTCCGGGACTAGCGGGAGAGCTTATAAAGGCTCCTACGAGCAGTACTTC.

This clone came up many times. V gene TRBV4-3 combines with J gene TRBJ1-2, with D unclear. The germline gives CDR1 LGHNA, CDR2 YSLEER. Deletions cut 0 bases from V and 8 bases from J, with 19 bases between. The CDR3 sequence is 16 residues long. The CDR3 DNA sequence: TGCGCCAGCAGCCAAGATCTGTCGGGCATCCCTCTGGGCTACACCTTC. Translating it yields CASSQDLSGIPLGYTF.

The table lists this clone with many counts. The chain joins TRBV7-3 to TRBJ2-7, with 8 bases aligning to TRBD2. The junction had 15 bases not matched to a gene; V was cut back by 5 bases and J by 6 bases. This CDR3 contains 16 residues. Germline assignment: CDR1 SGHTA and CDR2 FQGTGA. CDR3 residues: CASSPGTSRGSCEQYF. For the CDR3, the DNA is TGTGCCAGCAGCCCCGGGACTAGTAGAGGGTCGTGCGAGCAGTACTTC.

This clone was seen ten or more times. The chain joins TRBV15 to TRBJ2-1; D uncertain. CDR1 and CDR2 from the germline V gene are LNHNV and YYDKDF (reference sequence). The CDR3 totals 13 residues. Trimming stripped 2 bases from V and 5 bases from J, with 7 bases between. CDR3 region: CATSRLTDNEQFF. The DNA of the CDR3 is TGTGCCACCAGCAGACTTACGGACAATGAGCAGTTCTTC.

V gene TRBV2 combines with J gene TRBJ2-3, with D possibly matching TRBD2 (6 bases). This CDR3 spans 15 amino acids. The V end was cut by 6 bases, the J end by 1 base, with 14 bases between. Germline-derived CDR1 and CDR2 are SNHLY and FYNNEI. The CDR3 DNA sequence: TGTGCCAGCAGGGTTCGGTGGGAGGGCACAGATACGCAGTATTTT. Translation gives CASRVRWEGTDTQYF.

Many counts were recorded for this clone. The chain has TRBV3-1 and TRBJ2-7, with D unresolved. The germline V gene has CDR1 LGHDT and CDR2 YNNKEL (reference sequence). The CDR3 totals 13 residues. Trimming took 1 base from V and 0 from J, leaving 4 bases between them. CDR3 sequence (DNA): TGTGCCAGCAGCCAAGCCCTCTCCTACGAGCAGTACTTC. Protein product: CASSQALSYEQYF.

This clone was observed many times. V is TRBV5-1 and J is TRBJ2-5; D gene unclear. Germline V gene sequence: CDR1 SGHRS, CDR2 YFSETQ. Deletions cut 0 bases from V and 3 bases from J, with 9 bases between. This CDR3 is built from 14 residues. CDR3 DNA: TGCGCCAGCAGCTTGGCAATGGACGAAGAGACCCAGTACTTC. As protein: CASSLAMDEETQYF.

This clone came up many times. In DNA, the CDR3 is TGTGCCAGCAGTTTGGTCAGCGGGAGCTGGACCGGGGAGCTGTTTTTT. Translated: CASSLVSGSWTGELFF. The rearrangement uses TRBV28 and TRBJ2-2, with 8 bases identical to TRBD2. The CDR3 runs 16 residues. Germline assignment: CDR1 MDHEN and CDR2 SYDVKM. Germline trimming cut 3 bases from V and 5 bases from J; bases unmatched to any gene: 8.

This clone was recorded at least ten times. The chain's CDR3 is CASRWDRDTGELFF. The CDR3 coding sequence is TGTGCCAGCAGGTGGGACAGAGACACCGGGGAGCTGTTTTTT. V is TRBV27 and J is TRBJ2-2; 7 bases are shared with TRBD1. The CDR3 covers 14 residues. Unmatched junction bases numbered 4, after V lost 6 bases and J lost 3 bases. In germline, CDR1 is MNHEY, CDR2 SMNVEV (reference sequence).

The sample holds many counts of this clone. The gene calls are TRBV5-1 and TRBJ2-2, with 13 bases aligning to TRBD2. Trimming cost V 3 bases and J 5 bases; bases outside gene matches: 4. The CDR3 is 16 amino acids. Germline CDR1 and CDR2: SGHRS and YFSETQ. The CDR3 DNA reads TGCGCCAGCAGCTCCGGACTAGCGGGAGTTACCGGGGAGCTGTTTTTT. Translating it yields CASSSGLAGVTGELFF.